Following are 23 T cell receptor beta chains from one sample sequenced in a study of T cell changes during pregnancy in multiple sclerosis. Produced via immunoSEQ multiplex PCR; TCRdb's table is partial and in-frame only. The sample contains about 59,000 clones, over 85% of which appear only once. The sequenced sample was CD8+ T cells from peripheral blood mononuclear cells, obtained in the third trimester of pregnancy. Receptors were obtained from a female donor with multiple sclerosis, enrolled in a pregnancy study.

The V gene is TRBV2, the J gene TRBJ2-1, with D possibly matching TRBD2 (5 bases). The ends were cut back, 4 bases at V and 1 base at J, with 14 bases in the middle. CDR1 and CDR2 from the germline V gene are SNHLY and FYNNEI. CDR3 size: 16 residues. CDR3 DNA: TGTGCCAGCAGTGTGCTCGGGGTCCTGTCCTACAATGAGCAGTTCTTC. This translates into CASSVLGVLSYNEQFF.

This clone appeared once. Written as DNA, the CDR3 is TGTGCCAGCAGTCCCGCGCCCCTAGGCTTTACTGAAGCTTTCTTT. Its translation is CASSPAPLGFTEAFF. The V call is TRBV6-5, the J call TRBJ1-1; D call uncertain. CDR3 size: 15 residues. Germline V gives CDR1 MNHEY, CDR2 SVGAGI. The V end was cut by 5 bases, the J end by 5 bases, with 18 bases between.

In nucleotides, the CDR3 is TGCGCCAGCAGTCCCGGTGTTTCCTACGAGCAGTACTTC. This sequence encodes CASSPGVSYEQYF. The V call is TRBV5-1, the J call TRBJ2-7; the D is unclear. V gave up 5 bases and J gave up 1 base, with 10 bases separating them. The germline CDR1 and CDR2 sequences are SGHRS and YFSETQ. The CDR3 totals 13 residues.

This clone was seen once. The CDR3 loop is CASSSRQGNTEAFF. CDR3 sequence (DNA): TGTGCCAGCAGCAGCCGACAGGGGAACACTGAAGCTTTCTTT. V usage is TRBV5-4 and J usage is TRBJ1-1; 7 bases fit TRBD1. The trim removed 4 bases at V and 1 base at J, leaving 4 bases unmatched. CDR1 and CDR2 from the germline V gene are SGHNT and YYREEE (reference sequence). This CDR3 has 14 residues.

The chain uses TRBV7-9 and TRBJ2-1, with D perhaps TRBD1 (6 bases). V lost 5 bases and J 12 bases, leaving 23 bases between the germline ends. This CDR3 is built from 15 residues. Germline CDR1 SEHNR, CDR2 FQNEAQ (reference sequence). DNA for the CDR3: TGTGCCAGCAGCACACAGGGTGTGTTACAATGGGGGCAGTTCTTC. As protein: CASSTQGVLQWGQFF.

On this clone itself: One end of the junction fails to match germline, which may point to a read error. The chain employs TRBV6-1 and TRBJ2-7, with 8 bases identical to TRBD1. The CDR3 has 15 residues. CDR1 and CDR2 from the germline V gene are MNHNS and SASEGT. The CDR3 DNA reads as TGTGCCAGCACTGAAGGACAGGGCGGGTCCAACGAGCAGTACTTC. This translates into CASTEGQGGSNEQYF.

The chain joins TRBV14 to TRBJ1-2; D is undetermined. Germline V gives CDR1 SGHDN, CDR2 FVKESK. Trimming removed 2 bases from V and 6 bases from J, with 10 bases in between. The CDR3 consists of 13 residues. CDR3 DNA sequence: TGTGCCAGCAGCCAATTCCGCCGGGATGGCTACACCTTC. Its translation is CASSQFRRDGYTF.

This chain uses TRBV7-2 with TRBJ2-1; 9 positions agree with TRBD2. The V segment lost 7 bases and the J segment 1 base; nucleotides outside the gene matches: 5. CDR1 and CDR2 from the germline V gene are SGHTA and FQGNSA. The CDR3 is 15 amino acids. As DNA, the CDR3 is TGTGCCAGCACCGTAAGCGGGGGGTCCTACAATGAGCAGTTCTTC. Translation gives CASTVSGGSYNEQFF. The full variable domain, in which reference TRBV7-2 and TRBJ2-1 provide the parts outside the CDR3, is GAGVSQSPSNKVTEKGKDVELRCDPISGHTALYWYRQSLGQGLEFLIYFQGNSAPDKSGLPSDRFSAERTGGSVSTLTIQRTQQEDSAVYLCASTVSGGSYNEQFFGPGTRLTVL.

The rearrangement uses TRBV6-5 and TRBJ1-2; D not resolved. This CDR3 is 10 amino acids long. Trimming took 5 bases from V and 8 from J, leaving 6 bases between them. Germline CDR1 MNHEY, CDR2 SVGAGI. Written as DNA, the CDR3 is TGTGCCAGCAGTCCCGGGGGCTACACCTTC. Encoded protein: CASSPGGYTF.

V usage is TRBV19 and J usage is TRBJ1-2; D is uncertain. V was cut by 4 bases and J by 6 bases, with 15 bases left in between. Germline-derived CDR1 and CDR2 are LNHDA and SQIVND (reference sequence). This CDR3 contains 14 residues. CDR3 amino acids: CASSKQVFIDGYTF. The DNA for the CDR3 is TGTGCCAGTAGTAAGCAGGTATTCATAGATGGCTACACCTTC.

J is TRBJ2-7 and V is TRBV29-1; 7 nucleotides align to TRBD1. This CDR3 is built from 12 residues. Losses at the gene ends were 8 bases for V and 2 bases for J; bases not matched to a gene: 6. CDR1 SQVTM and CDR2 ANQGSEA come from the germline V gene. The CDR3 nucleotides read TGCAGCCCCAGGGACAGACCCTACGAGCAGTACTTC. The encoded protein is CSPRDRPYEQYF.

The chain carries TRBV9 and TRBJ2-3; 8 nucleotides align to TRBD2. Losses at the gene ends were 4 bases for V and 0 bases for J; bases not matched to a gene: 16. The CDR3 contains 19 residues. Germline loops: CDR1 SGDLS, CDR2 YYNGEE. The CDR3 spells CASSPRGSAGGASTDTQYF. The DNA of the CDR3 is TGTGCCAGCAGCCCCCGTGGGTCCGCGGGAGGCGCTAGCACAGATACGCAGTATTTT.

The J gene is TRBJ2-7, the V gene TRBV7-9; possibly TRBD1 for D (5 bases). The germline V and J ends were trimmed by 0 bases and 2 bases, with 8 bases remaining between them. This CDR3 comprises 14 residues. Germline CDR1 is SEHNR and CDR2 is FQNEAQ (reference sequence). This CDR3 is CASSLAPGTYEQYF. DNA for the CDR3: TGTGCCAGCAGCTTAGCTCCAGGGACCTACGAGCAGTACTTC.

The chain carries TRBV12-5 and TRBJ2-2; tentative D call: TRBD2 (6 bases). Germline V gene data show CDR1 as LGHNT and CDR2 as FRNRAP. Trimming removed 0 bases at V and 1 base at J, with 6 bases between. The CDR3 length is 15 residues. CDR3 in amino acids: CASGLVRENTGELFF. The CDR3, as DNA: TGTGCTAGTGGTTTGGTGCGGGAGAACACCGGGGAGCTGTTTTTT. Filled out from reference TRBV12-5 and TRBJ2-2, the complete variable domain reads DARVTQTPRHKVTEMGQEVTMRCQPILGHNTVFWYRQTMMQGLELLAYFRNRAPLDDSGMPKDRFSAEMPDATLATLKIQPSEPRDSAVYFCASGLVRENTGELFFGEGSRLTVL.

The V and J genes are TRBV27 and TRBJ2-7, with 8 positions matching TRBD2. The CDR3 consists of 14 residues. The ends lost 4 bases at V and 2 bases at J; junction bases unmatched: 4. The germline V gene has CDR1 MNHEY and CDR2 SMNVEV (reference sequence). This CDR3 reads CASSSGLVTYEQYF. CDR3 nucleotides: TGTGCCAGCAGTTCGGGACTAGTGACCTACGAGCAGTACTTC.

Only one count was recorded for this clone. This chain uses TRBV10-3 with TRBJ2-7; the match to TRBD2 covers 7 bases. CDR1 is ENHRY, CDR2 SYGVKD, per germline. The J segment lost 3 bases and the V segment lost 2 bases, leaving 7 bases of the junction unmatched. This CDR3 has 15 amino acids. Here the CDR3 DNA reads TGTGCCATCAGTGAGATAACTCTAGCGGTCTACGAGCAGTACTTC. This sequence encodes CAISEITLAVYEQYF.

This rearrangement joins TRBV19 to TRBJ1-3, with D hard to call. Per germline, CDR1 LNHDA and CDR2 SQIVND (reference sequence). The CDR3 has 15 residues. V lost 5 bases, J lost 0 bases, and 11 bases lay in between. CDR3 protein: CASSSGSTSGNTIYF. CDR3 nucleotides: TGTGCCAGTAGTTCAGGTTCTACCTCTGGAAACACCATATATTTT. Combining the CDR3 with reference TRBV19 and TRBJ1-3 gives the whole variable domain DGGITQSPKYLFRKEGQNVTLSCEQNLNHDAMYWYRQDPGQGLRLIYYSQIVNDFQKGDIAEGYSVSREKKESFPLTVTSAQKNPTAFYLCASSSGSTSGNTIYFGEGSWLTVV.

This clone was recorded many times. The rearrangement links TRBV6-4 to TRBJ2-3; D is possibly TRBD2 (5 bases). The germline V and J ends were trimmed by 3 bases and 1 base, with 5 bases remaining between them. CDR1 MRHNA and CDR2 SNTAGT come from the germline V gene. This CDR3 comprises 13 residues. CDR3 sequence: CASSEAGTDTQYF. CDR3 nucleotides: TGTGCCAGCAGTGAAGCGGGCACAGATACGCAGTATTTT.

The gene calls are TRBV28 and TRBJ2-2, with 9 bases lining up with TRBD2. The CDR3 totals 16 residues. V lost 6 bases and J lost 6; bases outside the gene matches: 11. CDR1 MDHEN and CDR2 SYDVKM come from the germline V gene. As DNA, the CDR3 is TGTGCCAGCAGCCCTCTATGGGCGGGAGGGCCCGGGGAGCTGTTTTTT. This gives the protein CASSPLWAGGPGELFF.

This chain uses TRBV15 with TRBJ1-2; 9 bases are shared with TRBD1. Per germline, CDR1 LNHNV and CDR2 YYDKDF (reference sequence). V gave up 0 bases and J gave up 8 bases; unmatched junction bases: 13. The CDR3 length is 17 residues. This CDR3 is CATSREVPRTGAEGYTF. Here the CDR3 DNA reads TGTGCCACCAGCAGAGAGGTCCCCCGGACAGGGGCGGAGGGCTACACCTTC.

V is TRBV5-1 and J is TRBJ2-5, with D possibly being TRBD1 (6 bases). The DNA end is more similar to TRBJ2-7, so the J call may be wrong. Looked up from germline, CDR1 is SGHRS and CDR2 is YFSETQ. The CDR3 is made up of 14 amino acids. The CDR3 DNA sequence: TGCGCCAGCAGCTTGGAACAGGGAGACTACGAGCAGTACTTC. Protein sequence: CASSLEQGDYEQYF.

The CDR3 reads CASSLGSLNTEAFF. CDR3 DNA: TGTGCCAGCAGCTTGGGGAGTCTGAACACTGAAGCTTTCTTT. The chain uses TRBV7-3 and TRBJ1-1; D gene ambiguous. CDR3 size: 14 residues. Germline values: CDR1 SGHTA, CDR2 FQGTGA. Trimming removed 3 bases at V and 0 bases at J, with 8 bases between. Combining the CDR3 with reference TRBV7-3 and TRBJ1-1 gives the whole variable domain GAGVSQTPSNKVTEKGKYVELRCDPISGHTALYWYRQSLGQGPEFLIYFQGTGAADDSGLPNDRFFAVRPEGSVSTLKIQRTERGDSAVYLCASSLGSLNTEAFFGQGTRLTVV.

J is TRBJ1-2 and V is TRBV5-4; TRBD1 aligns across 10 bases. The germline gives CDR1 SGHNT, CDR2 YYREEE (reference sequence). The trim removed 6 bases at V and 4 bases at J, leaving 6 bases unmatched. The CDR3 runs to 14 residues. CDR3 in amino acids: CASTRQGAIYGYTF. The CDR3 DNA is TGTGCCAGCACCCGACAGGGGGCGATCTATGGCTACACCTTC.